This TCR beta chain was retrieved from a study of blood T cell repertoires in COVID-19. Trimming took 4 bases from V and 3 from J, leaving 13 bases between them. The CDR3 runs 13 residues. Germline CDR1 is GTSNPN and CDR2 is SVGIG (reference sequence). Method: immunoSEQ multiplex PCR; TCRdb's copy keeps in-frame clones and lacks some. The data contain 85,000 or so clones, 86% of them singletons. This clone was observed a single time. This receptor was taken from a middle-aged man with active or convalescent COVID-19. The chain employs TRBV30 and TRBJ2-7, with D perhaps TRBD2 (7 bases). Material: peripheral blood. The CDR3 nucleotides read TGTGCCTGGAATCGGGGGGCGGACTACGAGCAGTACTTC. Encoded protein: CAWNRGADYEQYF.